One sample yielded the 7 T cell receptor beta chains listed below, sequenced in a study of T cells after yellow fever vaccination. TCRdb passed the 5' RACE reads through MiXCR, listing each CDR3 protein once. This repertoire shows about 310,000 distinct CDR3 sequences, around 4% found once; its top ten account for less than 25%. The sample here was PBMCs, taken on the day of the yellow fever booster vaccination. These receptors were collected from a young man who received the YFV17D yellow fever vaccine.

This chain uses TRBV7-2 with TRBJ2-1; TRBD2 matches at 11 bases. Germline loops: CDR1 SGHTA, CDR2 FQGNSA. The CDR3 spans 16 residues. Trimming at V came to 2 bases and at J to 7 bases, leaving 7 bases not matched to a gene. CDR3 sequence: CASSLSVAGGRNEQFF. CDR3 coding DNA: TGTGCCAGCAGCTTAAGCGTAGCGGGGGGGCGAAATGAGCAGTTCTTC.

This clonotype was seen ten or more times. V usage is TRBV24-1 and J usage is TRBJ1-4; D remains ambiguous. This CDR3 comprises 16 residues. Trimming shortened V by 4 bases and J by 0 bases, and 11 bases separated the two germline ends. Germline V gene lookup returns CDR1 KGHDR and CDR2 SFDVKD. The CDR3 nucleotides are TGTGCCACCAGTGACGCCCAAGCTTCAACTAATGAAAAACTGTTTTTT. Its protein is CATSDAQASTNEKLFF.

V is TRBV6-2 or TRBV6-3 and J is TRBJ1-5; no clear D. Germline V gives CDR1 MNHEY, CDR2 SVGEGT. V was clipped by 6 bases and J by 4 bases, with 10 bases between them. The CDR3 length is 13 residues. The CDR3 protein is CASRLGLNQPQHF. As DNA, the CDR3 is TGTGCCAGCAGGTTGGGCCTTAATCAGCCCCAGCATTTT.

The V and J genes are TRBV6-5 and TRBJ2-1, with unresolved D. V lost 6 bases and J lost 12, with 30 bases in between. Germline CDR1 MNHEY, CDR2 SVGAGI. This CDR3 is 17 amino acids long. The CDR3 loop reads CASSHLGSPARWDGQFF. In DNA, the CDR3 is TGTGCCAGCAGCCACCTAGGATCTCCCGCCCGCTGGGATGGGCAGTTCTTC.

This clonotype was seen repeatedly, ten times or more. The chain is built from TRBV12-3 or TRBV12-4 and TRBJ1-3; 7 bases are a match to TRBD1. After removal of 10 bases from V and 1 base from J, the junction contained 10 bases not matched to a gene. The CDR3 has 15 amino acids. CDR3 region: CATERGLLSGNTIYF. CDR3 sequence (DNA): TGTGCCACCGAGAGGGGGCTATTGTCTGGAAACACCATATATTTT.

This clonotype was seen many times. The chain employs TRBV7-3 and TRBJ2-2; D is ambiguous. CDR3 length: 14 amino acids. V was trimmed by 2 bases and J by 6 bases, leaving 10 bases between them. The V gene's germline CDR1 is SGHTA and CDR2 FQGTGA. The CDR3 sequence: CASSLEYESGELFF. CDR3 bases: TGTGCCAGCAGCTTAGAGTACGAGTCCGGGGAGCTGTTTTTT. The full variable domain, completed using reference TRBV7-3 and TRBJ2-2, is GAGVSQTPSNKVTEKGKYVELRCDPISGHTALYWYRQSLGQGPEFLIYFQGTGAADDSGLPNDRFFAVRPEGSVSTLKIQRTERGDSAVYLCASSLEYESGELFFGEGSRLTVL.

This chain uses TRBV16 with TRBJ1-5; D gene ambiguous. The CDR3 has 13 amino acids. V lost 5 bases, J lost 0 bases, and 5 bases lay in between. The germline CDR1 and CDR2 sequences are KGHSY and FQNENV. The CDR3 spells CASSIHSNQPQHF. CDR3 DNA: TGTGCCAGCAGCATTCATAGCAATCAGCCCCAGCATTTT.